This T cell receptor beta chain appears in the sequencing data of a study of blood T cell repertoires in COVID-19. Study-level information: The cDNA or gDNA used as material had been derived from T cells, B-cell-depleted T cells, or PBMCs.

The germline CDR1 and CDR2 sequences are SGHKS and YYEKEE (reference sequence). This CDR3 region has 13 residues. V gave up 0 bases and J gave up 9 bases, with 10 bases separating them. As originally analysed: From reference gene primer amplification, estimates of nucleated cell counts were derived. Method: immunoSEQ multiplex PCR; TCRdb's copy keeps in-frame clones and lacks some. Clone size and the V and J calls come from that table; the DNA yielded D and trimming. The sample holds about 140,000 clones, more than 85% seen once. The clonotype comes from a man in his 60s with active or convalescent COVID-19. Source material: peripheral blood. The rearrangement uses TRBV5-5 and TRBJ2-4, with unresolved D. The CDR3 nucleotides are TGTGCCAGCAGCTTGGTAGAGACGGGCATTCAGTACTTC. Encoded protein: CASSLVETGIQYF.